These 9 T cell receptor beta chains share one sample of origin, sequenced in a study of PD-L1 blockade in urothelial cancer. Time point given: peripheral blood 6 weeks after treatment start. This table comes from immunoSEQ multiplex PCR, and its TCRdb copy is limited to in-frame clones, with some not included. This table has about 120,000 clones, around 93% appearing once. Specimen: PBMCs, collected around atezolizumab (anti-PD-L1) treatment. The receptors derive from a man between 60 and 70 years old with urothelial cancer.

The gene calls are TRBV30 and TRBJ1-6, with TRBD1 as a possible D gene (6 bases). The germline gives CDR1 GTSNPN, CDR2 SVGIG (reference sequence). The CDR3 covers 15 residues. Trimming stripped 0 bases from V and 8 bases from J, with 14 bases between. The CDR3 nucleotides read TGTGCCTGGAGTGTACTATCCAGGGGTGATTCACCCCTCCACTTT. Translated: CAWSVLSRGDSPLHF.

This sequence joins TRBV29-1 and TRBJ1-2, with D perhaps matching TRBD1 (5 bases). V lost 6 bases, J lost 9 bases, and 20 bases lay in between. Per germline, CDR1 SQVTM and CDR2 ANQGSEA. The length of the CDR3 is 13 residues. The CDR3 DNA sequence: TGCAGCGTGGAACCCCCAGGGCGGGAAAGCTACACCTTC. Its protein product is CSVEPPGRESYTF.

The chain uses TRBV7-9 and TRBJ2-7, with D perhaps TRBD2 (5 bases). The V gene's germline CDR1 is SEHNR and CDR2 FQNEAQ (reference sequence). This CDR3 contains 13 residues. V was trimmed by 5 bases and J by 5 bases, leaving 13 bases between them. CDR3 nucleotide sequence: TGTGCCAGCAGCGAGGGAGTAAAGGACGAGCAGTACTTC. As protein: CASSEGVKDEQYF. Full variable domain (outside the CDR3, taken from reference TRBV7-9 and TRBJ2-7): DTGVSQNPRHKITKRGQNVTFRCDPISEHNRLYWYRQTLGQGPEFLTYFQNEAQLEKSRLLSDRFSAERPKGSFSTLEIQRTEQGDSAMYLCASSEGVKDEQYFGPGTRLTVT.

The V call is TRBV7-2, the J call TRBJ1-3, with 12 bases aligning to TRBD1. The CDR3 sequence is 18 residues long. J was trimmed by 1 base and V by 5 bases; bases with no gene match: 9. The germline gives CDR1 SGHTA, CDR2 FQGNSA. DNA of the CDR3: TGTGCCAGCAGCCCCGGGACAGGGGGCCTGATTTCTGGAAACACCATATATTTT. As protein: CASSPGTGGLISGNTIYF.

CDR3 nucleotide sequence: TGTGCCAGTAGAGTAGCGGGAGGTGGAGAGACCCAGTACTTC. Its protein is CASRVAGGGETQYF. The V and J genes are TRBV19 and TRBJ2-5; the match to TRBD2 covers 10 bases. CDR3 length: 14 residues. Looked up from germline, CDR1 is LNHDA and CDR2 is SQIVND (reference sequence). V dropped 6 bases and J dropped 4; count of bases not matched to a gene: 5.

The chain carries TRBV29-1 and TRBJ2-4; D might be TRBD2 (5 bases). With 7 bases removed from V and 5 bases from J, the gap between germline ends came to 12 bases. CDR3 size: 12 residues. Germline V gives CDR1 SQVTM, CDR2 ANQGSEA. The CDR3 DNA reads TGCAGCGCGAGGGAGATAGAAAACATTCAGTACTTC. This translates into CSAREIENIQYF.

The chain is built from TRBV19 and TRBJ2-2, with a possible D match to TRBD1 (6 bases). The CDR3 is 18 residues long. The germline gives CDR1 LNHDA, CDR2 SQIVND (reference sequence). Trimming removed 5 bases at V and 2 bases at J, with 21 bases between. CDR3 protein: CASSGATGTPKNTGELFF. CDR3 coding DNA: TGTGCCAGTAGTGGCGCCACCGGGACACCTAAAAACACCGGGGAGCTGTTTTTT.

CDR3 residues: CASSLGQGSKDTGELFF. In DNA, the CDR3 is TGTGCCAGCAGTCTGGGACAGGGCAGTAAGGACACCGGGGAGCTGTTTTTT. The chain joins TRBV9 to TRBJ2-2, with 9 positions matching TRBD1. The CDR3 loop spans 17 amino acids. Trimming removed 5 bases from V and 3 bases from J; junction bases left unmatched: 11. CDR1 SGDLS and CDR2 YYNGEE come from the germline V gene.

The sample holds a few counts of this clone. The chain uses TRBV7-8 and TRBJ1-6, with a possible D match to TRBD1 (5 bases). CDR3 length: 14 amino acids. V gave up 1 base and J gave up 10 bases, with 11 bases separating them. Germline CDR1 and CDR2: SGHVS and FQNEAQ. CDR3 nucleotides: TGTGCCAGCAGCTTAGGGGGGGATGGATCACCCCTCCACTTT. The encoded protein is CASSLGGDGSPLHF.